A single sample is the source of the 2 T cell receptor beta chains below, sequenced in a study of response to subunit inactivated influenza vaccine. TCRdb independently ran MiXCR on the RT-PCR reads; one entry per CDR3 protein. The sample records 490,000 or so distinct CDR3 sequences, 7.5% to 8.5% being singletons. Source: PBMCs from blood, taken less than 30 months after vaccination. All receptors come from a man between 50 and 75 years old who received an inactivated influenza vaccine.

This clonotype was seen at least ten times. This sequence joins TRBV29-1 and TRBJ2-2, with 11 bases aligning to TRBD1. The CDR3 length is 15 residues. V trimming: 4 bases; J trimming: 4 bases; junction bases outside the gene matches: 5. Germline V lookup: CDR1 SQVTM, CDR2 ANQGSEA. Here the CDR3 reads CSVATGTGGTGELFF. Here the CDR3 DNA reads TGCAGCGTTGCGACCGGGACAGGGGGCACCGGGGAGCTGTTTTTT.

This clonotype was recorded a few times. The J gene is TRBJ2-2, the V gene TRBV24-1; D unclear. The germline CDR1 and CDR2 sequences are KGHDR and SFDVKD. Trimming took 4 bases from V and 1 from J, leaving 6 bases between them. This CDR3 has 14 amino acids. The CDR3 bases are TGTGCCACCAGTGAATCCGAGAACACCGGGGAGCTGTTTTTT. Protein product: CATSESENTGELFF.